A single sample is the source of the 27 T cell receptor beta chains below, sequenced in a study of T-cell reconstitution after alpha-beta-depleted transplantation in children. TCRbeta library construction was performed incorporating unique molecular identifiers. TCRdb fed the PCR reads into MiXCR, producing one record per CDR3 protein. The sample comprises 200,000 or so distinct CDR3 sequences, about 6.6% of which are singletons, and 5.5% rests with the top ten. Here the sequenced sample was PBMCs, taken before TCRalphabeta/CD19-depleted stem cell transplant. These TCRs come from a boy between 2 and 10 years old with acute lymphoblastic leukemia, due to receive a stem cell transplant.

This clonotype was picked up many times. The DNA for the CDR3 is TGTGCCAGCAGTCGAGCATCGCTCGAAAACACAGATACGCAGTATTTT. It is translated as CASSRASLENTDTQYF. V and J are TRBV11-2 and TRBJ2-3; D uncertain. Germline V gives CDR1 SGHAT, CDR2 FQNNGV. The CDR3 consists of 16 residues. Trimming stripped 6 bases from V and 2 bases from J, with 18 bases between.

This clonotype was counted many times. The chain combines TRBV11-1 with TRBJ2-4; 7 nucleotides match TRBD2. The CDR3 contains 19 residues. Germline V gives CDR1 SGHAT, CDR2 FQDESV (reference sequence). The V segment lost 5 bases and the J segment 1 base; nucleotides outside the gene matches: 17. The CDR3 reads CASSGLAGELGLAKNIQYF. DNA of the CDR3: TGTGCCAGCAGCGGTTTGGCGGGGGAGCTGGGTCTGGCCAAAAACATTCAGTACTTC. The full variable domain, in which reference TRBV11-1 and TRBJ2-4 provide the parts outside the CDR3, is EAEVAQSPRYKITEKSQAVAFWCDPISGHATLYWYRQILGQGPELLVQFQDESVVDDSQLPKDRFSAERLKGVDSTLKIQPAELGDSAMYLCASSGLAGELGLAKNIQYFGAGTRLSVL.

The gene calls are TRBV30 and TRBJ2-1; weak D call: TRBD2 (6 bases). Germline CDR1 reads GTSNPN; CDR2 reads SVGIG (reference sequence). Trimming removed 0 bases from V and 9 bases from J, with 15 bases in between. The length of the CDR3 is 14 residues. Here the CDR3 reads CAWSVTFVSGEQFF. The CDR3 nucleotides are TGTGCCTGGAGTGTAACGTTCGTTAGCGGTGAGCAGTTCTTC. Looking up the rest from reference TRBV30 and TRBJ2-1 gives the full variable domain: SQTIHQWPATLVQPVGSPLSLECTVEGTSNPNLYWYRQAAGRGLQLLFYSVGIGQISSEVPQNLSASRPQDRQFILSSKKLLLSDSGFYLCAWSVTFVSGEQFFGPGTRLTVL.

The sample holds many counts of this clonotype. The chain combines TRBV4-1 with TRBJ2-2; 7 bases line up with TRBD1. This CDR3 has 17 amino acids. J lost 3 bases, V lost 4 bases, and 11 bases had no gene match. CDR1 is MGHRA and CDR2 is YSYEKL in the germline V gene. The CDR3 region is CASSPQPGTDYTGELFF. CDR3 nucleotide sequence: TGCGCCAGCAGCCCCCAGCCCGGGACAGACTACACCGGGGAGCTGTTTTTT.

The chain links TRBV4-2 to TRBJ2-3, with 11 nucleotides matching TRBD1. Trimming at V came to 1 base and at J to 0 bases, leaving 6 bases not matched to a gene. The CDR3 spans 18 residues. CDR1 LGHNA and CDR2 YNFKEQ come from the germline V gene. This CDR3 is CASSQGTGGASSTDTQYF. The CDR3 DNA is TGTGCCAGCAGCCAAGGGACAGGGGGCGCATCTAGCACAGATACGCAGTATTTT.

This CDR3 is CASSKGQGNSYEQYF. CDR3 sequence (DNA): TGTGCCAGCAGCAAGGGACAGGGAAACTCCTACGAGCAGTACTTC. The chain is built from TRBV7-8 and TRBJ2-7; 9 bases are shared with TRBD1. The trim removed 5 bases at V and 0 bases at J, leaving 5 bases unmatched. Germline CDR1 and CDR2: SGHVS and FQNEAQ. This CDR3 has 15 amino acids.

V usage is TRBV6-6 and J usage is TRBJ2-7, with D uncertain. V was shortened by 2 bases and J by 3 bases, with 8 bases between the two germline ends. The length of the CDR3 is 13 residues. CDR1 is MNHNY and CDR2 is SVGAGI in the germline V gene (reference sequence). In DNA form, the CDR3 reads TGTGCCAGCAGTTACGCACCCTACTACGAGCAGTACTTC. Translating gives CASSYAPYYEQYF.

This clonotype was seen at least ten times. The chain has TRBV3-1 and TRBJ2-2; D is perhaps TRBD1 or TRBD2 (6 bases each). Germline CDR1 is LGHDT and CDR2 is YNNKEL (reference sequence). The length of the CDR3 is 14 residues. V was cut by 9 bases and J by 4 bases, with 15 bases left in between. For the CDR3, the DNA is TGTGCCAGTTCCCCCGGGGGCGGCACCGGGGAGCTGTTTTTT. This gives the protein CASSPGGGTGELFF.

This clonotype was seen repeatedly, ten times or more. The rearrangement links TRBV7-9 to TRBJ2-7; weak D call: TRBD1 (6 bases). The germline V gene has CDR1 SEHNR and CDR2 FQNEAQ (reference sequence). Trimming stripped 5 bases from V and 7 bases from J, with 15 bases between. CDR3 length equals 13 residues. The CDR3 region is CASSPLGHWEQYF. CDR3 coding DNA: TGTGCCAGCAGCCCCCTGGGACATTGGGAGCAGTACTTC.

Points on this clonotype: The junction differs from germline at one of its ends, possibly a read error. The chain couples TRBV12-3 or TRBV12-4 to TRBJ2-7; D gene unclear. The CDR3 length is 15 residues. The CDR3 here is CAGSFGPVLSYEQYF. CDR3 DNA sequence: TGTGCCGGCAGTTTCGGGCCAGTACTCTCCTACGAGCAGTACTTC.

The rearrangement joins TRBV30 to TRBJ2-7, with no clear D. The CDR3 totals 13 residues. V was clipped by 4 bases and J by 2 bases, with 12 bases between them. Germline V CDR1 and CDR2: GTSNPN, SVGIG (reference sequence). The chain's CDR3 is CAWNQGLPYEQYF. The DNA of the CDR3 is TGTGCCTGGAATCAAGGGTTACCCTACGAGCAGTACTTC.

There are a few counts of this clonotype. The rearrangement joins TRBV6-2 or TRBV6-3 to TRBJ1-5; D gene unclear. CDR1 MNHEY and CDR2 SVGEGT come from the germline V gene. V was cut by 2 bases and J by 4 bases, with 6 bases left in between. The CDR3 contains 13 residues. This chain's CDR3 is CASSYVGNQPQHF. CDR3 sequence (DNA): TGTGCCAGCAGTTACGTGGGGAATCAGCCCCAGCATTTT.

The chain recombines TRBV7-3 with TRBJ2-3; D may match TRBD1 or TRBD2 (5 bases each). The V end was cut by 4 bases, the J end by 8 bases, with 16 bases between. CDR1 and CDR2 (germline): SGHTA, FQGTGA. The CDR3 is 14 residues long. The CDR3 DNA is TGTGCCAGCAGCTCCGGGGTAGAGGGGTTTACGCAGTATTTT. Residues: CASSSGVEGFTQYF.

There are many counts of this clonotype. The gene calls are TRBV7-9 and TRBJ2-5; D is possibly TRBD2 (5 bases). V shed 8 bases and J shed 4 bases, with 14 bases lying between them. Germline values: CDR1 SEHNR, CDR2 FQNEAQ (reference sequence). This CDR3 comprises 13 residues. The CDR3 DNA is TGTGCCAGCCTTATCCGGGCGGGAGAGACCCAGTACTTC. The encoded protein is CASLIRAGETQYF.

V usage is TRBV5-1 and J usage is TRBJ1-2; D not resolved. Trimming shortened V by 5 bases and J by 4 bases, and 12 bases separated the two germline ends. Per germline, CDR1 SGHRS and CDR2 YFSETQ. The CDR3 totals 13 residues. The CDR3 reads CASRFSAFYGYTF. The CDR3 bases are TGCGCCAGCAGATTTTCGGCATTCTATGGCTACACCTTC.

In this sample, this clonotype turned up many times. This sequence joins TRBV18 and TRBJ2-1; D gene uncertain. Germline V gives CDR1 KGHSH, CDR2 LQKENI. This CDR3 region has 14 residues. Trimming cost V 1 base and J 5 bases, with 9 bases left between them. In nucleotides, the CDR3 is TGTGCCAGCTCACCACAGGACCTCAACAATGAGCAGTTCTTC. It codes for CASSPQDLNNEQFF. Full variable domain (outside the CDR3, taken from reference TRBV18 and TRBJ2-1): NAGVMQNPRHLVRRRGQEARLRCSPMKGHSHVYWYRQLPEEGLKFMVYLQKENIIDESGMPKERFSAEFPKEGPSILRIQQVVRGDSAAYFCASSPQDLNNEQFFGPGTRLTVL.

This clonotype was detected many times. The chain couples TRBV24-1 to TRBJ2-1, with 11 bases lining up with TRBD2. V lost 5 bases to trimming and J lost 8 bases; unmatched junction nucleotides: 10. The germline gives CDR1 KGHDR, CDR2 SFDVKD. This CDR3 has 16 residues. This CDR3 is CATSGILAGDLHEQFF. As DNA, the CDR3 is TGTGCCACCAGTGGTATACTAGCGGGAGATCTTCATGAGCAGTTCTTC.

This clonotype was detected ten times or more. The J gene is TRBJ2-7, the V gene TRBV20-1; D remains ambiguous. The germline CDR1 and CDR2 sequences are DFQATT and SNEGSKA (reference sequence). CDR3 length: 15 amino acids. The V end lost 0 bases, the J end lost 2 bases, and 14 bases lay between the germline ends. The CDR3 nucleotides read TGCAGTGCTAGAGACCTGGCTGGGCGAGCCTACGAGCAGTACTTC. Translating it yields CSARDLAGRAYEQYF.

This clonotype was observed at least ten times. This chain connects TRBV20-1 to TRBJ2-3, with 14 nucleotides matching TRBD2. Trimming removed 7 bases from V and 5 bases from J; junction bases left unmatched: 2. The CDR3 has 13 residues. Germline CDR1 is DFQATT and CDR2 is SNEGSKA (reference sequence). The CDR3 DNA sequence: TGCAGTGTCGGACTAGCGGGAGGAGATACGCAGTATTTT. This gives the protein CSVGLAGGDTQYF.

This clonotype came up many times. The J gene is TRBJ2-5, the V gene TRBV28, with D hard to call. Deletions cut 1 base from V and 2 bases from J, with 14 bases between. Germline V gives CDR1 MDHEN, CDR2 SYDVKM. This CDR3 is 16 amino acids long. As DNA, the CDR3 is TGTGCCAGCAGTTTATCGTACGCTAAGAATCAAGAGACCCAGTACTTC. This gives the protein CASSLSYAKNQETQYF.

This clonotype was detected a few times. The chain employs TRBV6-1 and TRBJ1-2, with a tentative D call TRBD1 (5 bases). The germline V gene has CDR1 MNHNS and CDR2 SASEGT. This CDR3 has 14 residues. V lost 5 bases and J 3 bases, leaving 13 bases between the germline ends. The CDR3 spells CASSPRGGDYGYTF. CDR3 DNA sequence: TGTGCCAGCAGTCCCCGGGGAGGGGACTATGGCTACACCTTC.

This clonotype was seen ten or more times. V usage is TRBV6-2 or TRBV6-3 and J usage is TRBJ2-2; D is uncertain. Per germline, CDR1 MNHEY and CDR2 SVGEGT. CDR3 length: 13 residues. Deletions cut 2 bases from V and 0 bases from J, with 1 base between. The CDR3 here is CASSYANTGELFF. The CDR3 nucleotides read TGTGCCAGCAGTTACGCGAACACCGGGGAGCTGTTTTTT.

This clonotype was picked up many times. The V and J genes are TRBV15 and TRBJ2-5; D ambiguous. The germline V and J ends were trimmed by 0 bases and 1 base, with 9 bases remaining between them. Germline V CDR1 and CDR2: LNHNV, YYDKDF (reference sequence). The CDR3 has 15 amino acids. CDR3 residues: CATSRDRRSQETQYF. As DNA, the CDR3 is TGTGCCACCAGCAGAGATAGACGGAGCCAAGAGACCCAGTACTTC.

This clonotype has ten or more counts. V gene TRBV7-9 combines with J gene TRBJ2-1, with D unresolved. This CDR3 is built from 10 residues. The germline gives CDR1 SEHNR, CDR2 FQNEAQ (reference sequence). V gave up 8 bases and J gave up 5 bases, with 4 bases separating them. The CDR3 region is CASGHNEQFF. DNA of the CDR3: TGTGCCAGCGGTCACAATGAGCAGTTCTTC.

This clonotype was seen many times. The rearrangement joins TRBV20-1 to TRBJ2-7; D is undetermined. The V end lost 0 bases, the J end lost 0 bases, and 12 bases lay between the germline ends. Germline lookup yields CDR1 DFQATT and CDR2 SNEGSKA (reference sequence). The CDR3 is made up of 15 amino acids. CDR3 sequence (DNA): TGCAGTGCTAGAGATCGAATAAGAGCCTCCTACGAGCAGTACTTC. It yields the protein CSARDRIRASYEQYF.

This clonotype appeared a few times. The chain is built from TRBV11-2 and TRBJ1-1; D unresolved. Trimming stripped 3 bases from V and 4 bases from J, with 3 bases between. CDR1 SGHAT and CDR2 FQNNGV come from the germline V gene. The CDR3 sequence is 11 residues long. Here the CDR3 DNA reads TGTGCCAGCAGCTTGACCACTGAAGCTTTCTTT. Amino acid sequence: CASSLTTEAFF.

In its sample, this clonotype was seen many times. The chain recombines TRBV12-3 or TRBV12-4 with TRBJ1-3, with D unresolved. CDR3 length equals 15 residues. V was clipped by 8 bases and J by 4 bases, with 18 bases between them. CDR3 in amino acids: CASPPSEVAGNTIYF. The CDR3 nucleotides read TGTGCCAGCCCCCCTTCGGAGGTCGCGGGAAACACCATATATTTT.